This TCR beta chain was found in a study of cytomegalovirus exposure and HLA in healthy donors (dated by TCRdb to the late 2010s). Some background on the complete study: According to an earlier analysis of 550 to 700 of the donors, roughly 180 million T cells yielded 117 million unique TCR beta sequences and about 300 Gb of sequence data. Roughly 300 gigabases of sequencing data and roughly 81 million unique TCR sequences made up an early release that covered fewer than 650 HLA-typed donors. Of the 300 to 500 genotyped donors, roughly 76% were placed in the genetic ancestry cluster associated with self-reported Caucasian donors. The study aimed to test whether signatures of past pathogen exposure could be identified by cataloging public T cell receptors. The study profiled the T cell repertoires of some 610 subjects by immunosequencing and related them to cytomegalovirus serostatus. Along with the approximately 650-subject first cohort, a separate validation cohort of over a hundred different subjects was used. High-throughput TCR immunosequencing, statistical association of individual TCRs with disease status, and machine learning were combined to predict cytomegalovirus infection status. A later analysis re-examined previously published TCR beta repertoires from hundreds of donors and added high-resolution HLA genotyping to investigate patterns of TCR occurrence. Rather than drawing on any new phenotypic data, the later analysis identified candidate immune exposures from TCR beta sequences and the way those sequences occurred across donors. To decide whether each TCR beta V gene segment behaved as functional or pseudogenic, an earlier analysis of nearly 600 of the donors relied on high-throughput TCR beta sequencing. Alongside the repertoire data, information on donor age, sex, ethnicity and CMV serostatus was compiled. In a later genetic analysis, genome-wide SNP genotypes for about 55% of the 666 donors were used, and that subset was treated as a discovery cohort. Every discovery cohort repertoire had been produced on one sequencing platform. Class I and class II HLA loci were covered by the typing at four-digit resolution. Typing coverage varied by locus: roughly 629-630 donors for A, B, C, DRB1 and DQB1; 500 to 550 for DQA1; nearly 610 for DPA1; roughly 470 for DPB1. A handful of DR-DQ haplotypes were treated as single units for association and clustering because of strong linkage in the cohort. On average, about 200,000 unique TCR beta nucleotide sequences were sequenced per donor among fewer than 500 genotyped donors of the cohort, with around 19% of those sequences being non-productive. Beyond this particular receptor, the publication reports: According to the authors, the approach could potentially be generalized to other disease states and immunological phenotypes. A cluster of highly shared sequence variants was judged likely to represent a technical artifact of the sequencing pipeline. The study gave a list of under 200 TCR beta chains associated with cytomegalovirus. Some IMGT-functional V segments, including TRBV6-2 and TRBV6-3, could not be told apart with the 87-base-pair reads, so those segments were excluded. In a later genetic analysis, fewer N-insertions in productive TCRs were reported among donors in an Asian-associated ancestry cluster than the roughly 700-donor mean. A later analysis associated some 17,000 TCR beta sequences with specific HLA alleles at a false discovery rate of 0.05. The only immune exposure information available for the cohort was CMV serostatus. Compared with equally common non-associated chains, HLA-associated TCR beta chains in a later analysis were more clonally expanded and had lower generation probabilities. A further reported finding was that TCR beta sequences accurately predicted the HLA-A and HLA-B alleles for most subjects in the first cohort. Broadly in line with IMGT annotations, most TCR beta V segments showed up in productive rearrangements about 90% or about 30% of the time in an earlier analysis of approximately 600 of the donors. The classifier was reported to diagnose cytomegalovirus status with high specificity and sensitivity in both the original and validation cohorts. HLA typing was unavailable for some donors at each locus, so association tests used only the typed subset. When HLA alleles, especially DR and DQ, strongly co-occurred, TCR associations were difficult to assign to individual alleles. Seventeen rarely observed V segments, including chromosome 9 orphons, were excluded from the earlier analysis of some 590 of the donors because counts were too low. The cohort was sequenced for TCR beta chains only, and without alpha or paired-chain data the features that could be detected were limited. A later analysis found that most CMV-associated TCR beta chains appeared HLA-restricted, with HLA associations seemingly driven largely by CMV exposure. In vitro tests confirmed that a few of the cytomegalovirus-associated TCR beta chains recognize cytomegalovirus antigens. Across donors, most TCR sequences were observed very rarely, whereas some public TCRs were present in many individuals. V-gene and J-gene trimming of TCR beta chains was associated with a missense DCLRE1C variant in a later genetic analysis, and the association was replicated in an independent cohort. Linkage disequilibrium might explain the correlated functional status among segregating V segments, but an unknown experimental factor could not be ruled out. In a later analysis, the rate of TCR association differed among HLA loci, with DRB1 alleles having the most associated TCRs and HLA-C alleles having the fewest. Presence/absence analyses assumed roughly uniform sequencing depth across donors, an assumption that may not hold. According to a later analysis, parvovirus B19, influenza, CMV and Epstein-Barr virus appeared linked to several top co-occurrence clusters.

The cohort comprised more than 550 healthy bone marrow donors. At the time of sampling, all cohort members were nominally healthy, though unrecorded immune exposures were likely present. The donor was CMV seronegative and belonged to the group of 352 seronegative cohort members. A peripheral blood sample was provided by each donor, and peripheral blood mononuclear cells were used for TCR beta sequencing. Genomic DNA extraction from the blood cell samples was performed with the Qiagen DNeasy Blood Extraction Kit. To prepare the library, the immunoSEQ multiplex PCR assay was applied. For the multiplex PCR, a mixture combining 60 forward primers for TCR Vbeta segments and 13 reverse primers for TCR Jbeta segments was used. A multiplex PCR assay on genomic DNA amplified the CDR3 region of rearranged TCR beta genes. The Illumina HiSeq System was used to sequence the amplified TCR beta libraries as 87-base-pair reads. The source study handled its data this way. A later analysis counted approximately 74 million unique TCR beta chains across the 550 to 750 repertoires, and some 11 million of these chains were shared by at least two donors. A nearest-neighbor algorithm error-corrected the raw reads and collapsed the reads into unique sequences, merging closely related sequences to remove PCR and sequencing errors. To assign V, D and J gene segments, CDR3 sequences were aligned to IMGT reference sequences. For a sequence to be retained, at least a six-nucleotide match to both a V gene segment and a J gene segment was required. Rearrangements were classified as productive when the CDR3 lacked stop codons and remained in frame with V and J, and all other rearrangements were classified as non-productive. Following IMGT convention, CDR3 was defined as the stretch from the second conserved V-encoded cysteine up to the conserved J-encoded phenylalanine. The earlier analysis of 587 of the donors excluded any sequence lacking an unambiguous match to a single V gene segment. In an earlier analysis of almost 600 of the donors, a V segment was called functional when productive rearrangements were above 56.7%, and segregating when the standard deviation between donors exceeded 5%. A statistical classification framework was built to diagnose cytomegalovirus status from the catalog of TCR beta chain sequences. In a later analysis, TCR nucleotide sequences were compared against IMGT/GENE-DB human TR gene sequences so that V and J genes could be assigned. Using the TCRdist pipeline, a later analysis assigned CDR3 sequences along with most-parsimonious VDJ recombination scenarios. In a later analysis, each TCR beta chain was defined by its CDR3 amino acid sequence together with its V-gene family, and reads without a unique V-gene family were excluded. A later analysis removed 500 to 600 highly shared, low-generation-probability nucleotide sequences to deal with suspected cross-contamination and a sequencing artifact. A later analysis calculated a clonal expansion index for each public chain from normalized within-repertoire ranks of inferred template counts. Generation probabilities in a later analysis came from a VDJ recombination model fitted to out-of-frame rearrangements, and those results were checked against IGoR. In a later analysis, TCR-TCR, TCR-HLA and TCR-CMV co-occurrence was scored with hypergeometric tests, and a repertoire-size bias correction was applied to TCR pairs. In a later analysis, false discovery rates were estimated by permuting HLA or CMV assignments 20 times. In a later analysis, co-occurring TCRs were grouped with DBSCAN, and TCRdist sequence similarity was added when clustering was performed within HLA-allele-positive subsets. Repertoires with fewer than 30,000 or more than 120,000 public chains, plus five repertoires with anomalous nucleotide sharing, were excluded from co-occurrence clustering. Imported from immuneACCESS, the table was reduced by TCRdb to in-frame sequences with V and J called. These copies leave out some clones; in studies compared against another copy, an unresolved V gene accounts for under half, and the cause of the remainder is not known. The D gene and trimming were derived from the DNA, and the V and J assignments and clone size from that table. This sample holds fewer than 250,000 clones; under 85% were observed only once. 1.5% to 2% of the sample is in the top ten clones.

Deletion took 4 bases off V and 3 bases off J, with a span of 15 bases between the germline ends. Sequences MGHDK (CDR1) and SYGVNS (CDR2) are obtained from the germline V gene. There are 15 amino acids in the CDR3, from cysteine to phenylalanine inclusive. Here the CDR3 DNA is all that survives: 45 bases in frame from base 1. Points on this clone: This receptor's antigen is unknown. Base qualities are not provided; no much larger clone lies one nucleotide away.

Sequencing used PBMCs. The chain links TRBV25-1 with TRBJ1-1; TRBD1 is a weak D gene call, 6 bases matching. The TCR sequence derives from a woman aged 18-29 years in good health and CMV-seronegative. For the CDR3, the sequence is CASSGGGGLYTEAFF. The DNA sequence reads TGTGCCAGCAGTGGGGGGGGCGGGTTGTACACTGAAGCTTTCTTT.